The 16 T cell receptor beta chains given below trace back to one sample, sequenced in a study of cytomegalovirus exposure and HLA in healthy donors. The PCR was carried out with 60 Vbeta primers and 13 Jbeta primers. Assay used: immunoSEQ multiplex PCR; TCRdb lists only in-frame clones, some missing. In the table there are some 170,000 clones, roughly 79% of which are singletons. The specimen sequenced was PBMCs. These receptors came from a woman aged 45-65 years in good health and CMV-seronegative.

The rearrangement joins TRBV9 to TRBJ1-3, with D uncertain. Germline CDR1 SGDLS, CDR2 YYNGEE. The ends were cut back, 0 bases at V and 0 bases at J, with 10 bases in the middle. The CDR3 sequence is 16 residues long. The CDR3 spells CASSVVPSFSGNTIYF. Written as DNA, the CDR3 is TGTGCCAGCAGCGTAGTCCCGAGTTTCTCTGGAAACACCATATATTTT.

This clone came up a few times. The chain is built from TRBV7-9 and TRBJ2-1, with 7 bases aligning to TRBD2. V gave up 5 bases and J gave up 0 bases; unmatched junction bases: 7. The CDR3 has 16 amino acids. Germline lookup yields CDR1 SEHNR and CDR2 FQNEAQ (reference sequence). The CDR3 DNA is TGTGCCAGCAGCCTCAGCGGGGCGAGCTCCTACAATGAGCAGTTCTTC. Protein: CASSLSGASSYNEQFF. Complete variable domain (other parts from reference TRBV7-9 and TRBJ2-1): DTGVSQNPRHKITKRGQNVTFRCDPISEHNRLYWYRQTLGQGPEFLTYFQNEAQLEKSRLLSDRFSAERPKGSFSTLEIQRTEQGDSAMYLCASSLSGASSYNEQFFGPGTRLTVL.

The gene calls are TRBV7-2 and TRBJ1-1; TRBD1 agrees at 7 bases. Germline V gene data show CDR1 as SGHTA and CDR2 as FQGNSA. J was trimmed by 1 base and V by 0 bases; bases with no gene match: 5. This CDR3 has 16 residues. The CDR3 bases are TGTGCCAGCAGCTTAGCGCAGGGGACAGAGAACACTGAAGCTTTCTTT. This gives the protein CASSLAQGTENTEAFF.

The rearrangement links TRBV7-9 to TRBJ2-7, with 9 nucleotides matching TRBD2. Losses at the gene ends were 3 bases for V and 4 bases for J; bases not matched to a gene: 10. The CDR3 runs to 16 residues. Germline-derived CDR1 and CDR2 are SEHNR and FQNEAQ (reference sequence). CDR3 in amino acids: CASSLGAGGPGYEQYF. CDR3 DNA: TGTGCCAGCAGCTTGGGCGCGGGAGGGCCTGGATACGAGCAGTACTTC.

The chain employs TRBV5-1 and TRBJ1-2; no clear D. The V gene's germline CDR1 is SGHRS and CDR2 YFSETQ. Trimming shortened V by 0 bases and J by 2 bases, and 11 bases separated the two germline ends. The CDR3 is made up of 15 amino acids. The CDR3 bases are TGCGCCAGCAGCTTGGACGGCACAGTGAACTATGGCTACACCTTC. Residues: CASSLDGTVNYGYTF.

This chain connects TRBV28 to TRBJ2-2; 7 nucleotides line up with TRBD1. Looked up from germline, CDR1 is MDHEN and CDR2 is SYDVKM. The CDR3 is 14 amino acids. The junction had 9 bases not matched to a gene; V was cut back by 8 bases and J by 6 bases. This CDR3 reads CASLTGAAPGELFF. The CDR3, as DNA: TGTGCCAGCCTCACAGGGGCGGCTCCCGGGGAGCTGTTTTTT.

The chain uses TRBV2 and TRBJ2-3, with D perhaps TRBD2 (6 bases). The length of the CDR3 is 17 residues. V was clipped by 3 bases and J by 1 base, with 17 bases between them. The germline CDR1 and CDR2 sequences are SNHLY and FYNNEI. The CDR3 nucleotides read TGTGCCAGCAGTGAGCTCGGATGGGAGGCAGGCACAGATACGCAGTATTTT. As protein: CASSELGWEAGTDTQYF.

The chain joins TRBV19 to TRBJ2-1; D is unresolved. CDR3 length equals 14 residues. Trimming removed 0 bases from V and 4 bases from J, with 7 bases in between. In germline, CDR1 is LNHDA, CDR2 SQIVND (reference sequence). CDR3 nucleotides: TGTGCCAGTAGTATAGACAGGATATACAATGAGCAGTTCTTC. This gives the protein CASSIDRIYNEQFF.

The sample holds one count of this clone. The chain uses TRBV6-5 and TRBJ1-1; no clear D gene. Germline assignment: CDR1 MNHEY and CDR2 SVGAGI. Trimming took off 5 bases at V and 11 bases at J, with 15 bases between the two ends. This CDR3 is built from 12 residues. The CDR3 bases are TGTGCCAGCAGTCCGCGGCTGCGGCCGGCTTTCTTT. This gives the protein CASSPRLRPAFF.

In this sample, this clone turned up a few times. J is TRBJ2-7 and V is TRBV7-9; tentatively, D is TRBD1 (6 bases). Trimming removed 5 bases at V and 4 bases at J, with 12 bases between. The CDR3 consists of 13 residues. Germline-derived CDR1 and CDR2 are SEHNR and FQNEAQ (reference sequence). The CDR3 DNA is TGTGCCAGCAGCCAAGACAGGTTTTACGAGCAGTACTTC. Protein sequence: CASSQDRFYEQYF. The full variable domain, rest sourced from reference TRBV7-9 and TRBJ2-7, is DTGVSQNPRHKITKRGQNVTFRCDPISEHNRLYWYRQTLGQGPEFLTYFQNEAQLEKSRLLSDRFSAERPKGSFSTLEIQRTEQGDSAMYLCASSQDRFYEQYFGPGTRLTVT.

The CDR3 region has the DNA TGTGCCAGCAGTATGCAGGGTGGGCTTCGGGCTGAAGCTTTCTTT. Translation: CASSMQGGLRAEAFF. The rearrangement uses TRBV6-5 and TRBJ1-1, with D tentatively TRBD1 (5 bases). This CDR3 spans 15 amino acids. V lost 5 bases and J lost 6, with 19 bases in between. From germline, CDR1 is MNHEY and CDR2 SVGAGI.

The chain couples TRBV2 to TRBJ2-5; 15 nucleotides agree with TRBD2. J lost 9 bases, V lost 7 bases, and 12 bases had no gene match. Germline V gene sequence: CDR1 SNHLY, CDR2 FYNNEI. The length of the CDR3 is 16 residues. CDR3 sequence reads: CASIGTSGGSLGSQYF. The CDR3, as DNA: TGTGCCAGCATAGGGACTAGCGGGGGGTCCTTAGGGTCCCAGTACTTC.

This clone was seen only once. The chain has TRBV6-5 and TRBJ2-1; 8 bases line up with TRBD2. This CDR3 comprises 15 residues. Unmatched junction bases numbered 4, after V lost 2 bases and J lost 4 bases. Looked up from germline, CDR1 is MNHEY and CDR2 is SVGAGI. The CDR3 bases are TGTGCCAGCAGTTACGGTAGCGGGGCATACAATGAGCAGTTCTTC. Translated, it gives CASSYGSGAYNEQFF.

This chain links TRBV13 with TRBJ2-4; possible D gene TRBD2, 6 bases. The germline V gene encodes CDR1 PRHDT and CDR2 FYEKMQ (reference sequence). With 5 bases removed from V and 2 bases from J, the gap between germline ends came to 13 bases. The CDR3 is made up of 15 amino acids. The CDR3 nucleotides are TGTGCCAGCAGCCCCCCCGGAGGGACCAAAAACATTCAGTACTTC. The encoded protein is CASSPPGGTKNIQYF.

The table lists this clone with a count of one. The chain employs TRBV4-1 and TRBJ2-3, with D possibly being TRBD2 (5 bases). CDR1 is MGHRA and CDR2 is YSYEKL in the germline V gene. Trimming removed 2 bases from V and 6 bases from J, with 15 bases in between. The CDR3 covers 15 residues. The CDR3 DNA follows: TGCGCCAGCAGCCAACCTACAACAGCGGCGGATACGCAGTATTTT. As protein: CASSQPTTAADTQYF.

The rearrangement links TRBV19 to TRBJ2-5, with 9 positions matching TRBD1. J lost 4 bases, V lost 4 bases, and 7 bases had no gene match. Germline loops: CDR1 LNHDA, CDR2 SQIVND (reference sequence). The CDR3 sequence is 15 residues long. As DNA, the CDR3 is TGTGCCAGTAGTAACAGACAGGGGGGAGGAGAGACCCAGTACTTC. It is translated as CASSNRQGGGETQYF.